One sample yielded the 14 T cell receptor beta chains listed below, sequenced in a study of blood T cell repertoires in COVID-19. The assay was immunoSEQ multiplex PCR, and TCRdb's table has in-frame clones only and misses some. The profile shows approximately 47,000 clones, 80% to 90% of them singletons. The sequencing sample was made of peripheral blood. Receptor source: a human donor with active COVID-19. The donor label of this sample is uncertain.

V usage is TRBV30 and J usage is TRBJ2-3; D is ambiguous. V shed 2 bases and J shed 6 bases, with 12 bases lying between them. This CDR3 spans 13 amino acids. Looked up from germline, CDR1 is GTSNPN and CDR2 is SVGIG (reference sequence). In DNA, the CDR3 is TGTGCCTGGAGTTTGATACTCGGGGATACGCAGTATTTT. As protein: CAWSLILGDTQYF.

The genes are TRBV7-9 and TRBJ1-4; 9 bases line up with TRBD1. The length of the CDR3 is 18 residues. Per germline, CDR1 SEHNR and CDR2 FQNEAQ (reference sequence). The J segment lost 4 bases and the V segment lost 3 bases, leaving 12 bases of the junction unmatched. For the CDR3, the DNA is TGTGCCAGCAGCTTGGGACAGGGCAGGTCCCCGCTTAATGAAAAACTGTTTTTT. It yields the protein CASSLGQGRSPLNEKLFF.

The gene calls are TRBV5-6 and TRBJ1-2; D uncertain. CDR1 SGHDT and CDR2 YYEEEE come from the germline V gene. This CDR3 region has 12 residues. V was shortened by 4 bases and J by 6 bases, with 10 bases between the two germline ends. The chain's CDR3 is CASSTTRDGYTF. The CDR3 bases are TGTGCCAGCAGCACGACGAGGGATGGCTACACCTTC.

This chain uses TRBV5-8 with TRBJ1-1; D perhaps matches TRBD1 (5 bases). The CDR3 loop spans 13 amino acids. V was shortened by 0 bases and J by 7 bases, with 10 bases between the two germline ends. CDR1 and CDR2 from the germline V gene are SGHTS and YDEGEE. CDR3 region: CASSLDKGFEAFF. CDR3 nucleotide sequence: TGTGCCAGCAGCTTGGACAAGGGGTTTGAAGCTTTCTTT.

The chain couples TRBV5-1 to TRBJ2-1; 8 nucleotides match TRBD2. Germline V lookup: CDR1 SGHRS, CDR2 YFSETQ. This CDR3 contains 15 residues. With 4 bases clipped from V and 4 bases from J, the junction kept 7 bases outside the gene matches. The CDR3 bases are TGCGCCAGCAGCCTACTAGCGGACCCTTACAATGAGCAGTTCTTC. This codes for CASSLLADPYNEQFF.

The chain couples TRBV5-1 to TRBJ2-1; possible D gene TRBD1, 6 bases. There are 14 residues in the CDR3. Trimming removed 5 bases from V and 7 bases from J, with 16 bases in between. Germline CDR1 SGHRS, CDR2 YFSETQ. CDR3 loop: CASSQGGNGNEQFF. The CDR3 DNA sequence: TGCGCCAGCAGTCAAGGGGGAAATGGGAATGAGCAGTTCTTC.

The CDR3, as DNA: TGTGCCAGCTTTTGGGCAGGGAGGACAGATACGCAGTATTTT. Residues: CASFWAGRTDTQYF. V is TRBV21-1 and J is TRBJ2-3; TRBD2 is taken as the D call from the table, unchecked against the DNA. TRBV21-1 is designated a pseudogene. The CDR3 has 14 amino acids.

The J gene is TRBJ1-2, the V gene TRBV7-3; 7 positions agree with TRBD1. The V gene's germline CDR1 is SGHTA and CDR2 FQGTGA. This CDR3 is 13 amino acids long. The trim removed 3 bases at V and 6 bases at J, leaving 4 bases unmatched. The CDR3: CASSLDRIDGYTF. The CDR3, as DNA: TGTGCCAGCAGCTTGGACAGGATCGATGGCTACACCTTC.

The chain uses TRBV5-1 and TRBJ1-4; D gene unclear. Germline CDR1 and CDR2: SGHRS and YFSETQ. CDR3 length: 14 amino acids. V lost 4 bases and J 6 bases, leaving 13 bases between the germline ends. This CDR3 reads CASSRAMGDEKLFF. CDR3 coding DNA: TGCGCCAGCAGCCGTGCGATGGGAGATGAAAAACTGTTTTTT.

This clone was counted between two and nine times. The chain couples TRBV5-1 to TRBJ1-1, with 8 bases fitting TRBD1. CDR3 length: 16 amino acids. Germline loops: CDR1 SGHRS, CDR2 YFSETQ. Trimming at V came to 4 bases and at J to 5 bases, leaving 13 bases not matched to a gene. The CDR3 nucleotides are TGCGCCAGCAGCCCTGGGCCGACAGGGGTGACAACTGAAGCTTTCTTT. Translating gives CASSPGPTGVTTEAFF. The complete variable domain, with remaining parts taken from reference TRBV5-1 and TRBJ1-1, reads KAGVTQTPRYLIKTRGQQVTLSCSPISGHRSVSWYQQTPGQGLQFLFEYFSETQRNKGNFPGRFSGRQFSNSRSEMNVSTLELGDSALYLCASSPGPTGVTTEAFFGQGTRLTVV.

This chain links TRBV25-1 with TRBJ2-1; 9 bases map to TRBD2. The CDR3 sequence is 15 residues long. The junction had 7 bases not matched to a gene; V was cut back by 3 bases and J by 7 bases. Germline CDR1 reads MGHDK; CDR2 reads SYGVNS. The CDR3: CASSDSGLAQNEQFF. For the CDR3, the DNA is TGTGCCAGCAGTGACTCTGGACTAGCGCAAAATGAGCAGTTCTTC.

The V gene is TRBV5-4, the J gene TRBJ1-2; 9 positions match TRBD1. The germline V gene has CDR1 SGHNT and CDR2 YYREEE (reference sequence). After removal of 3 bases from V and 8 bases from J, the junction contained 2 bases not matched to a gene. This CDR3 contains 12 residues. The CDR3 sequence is CASSWDRVGYTF. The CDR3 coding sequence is TGTGCCAGCAGCTGGGACAGGGTCGGCTACACCTTC.

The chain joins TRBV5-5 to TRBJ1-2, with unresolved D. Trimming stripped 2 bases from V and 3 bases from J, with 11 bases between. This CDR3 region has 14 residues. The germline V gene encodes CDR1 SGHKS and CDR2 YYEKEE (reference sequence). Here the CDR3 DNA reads TGTGCCAGCAGCTTTACAGCGGGCCACTATGGCTACACCTTC. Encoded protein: CASSFTAGHYGYTF.

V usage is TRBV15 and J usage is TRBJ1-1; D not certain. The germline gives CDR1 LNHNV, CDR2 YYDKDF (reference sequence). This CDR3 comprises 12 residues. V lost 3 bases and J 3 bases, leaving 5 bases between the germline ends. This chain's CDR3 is CATSSTYTEAFF. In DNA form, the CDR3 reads TGTGCCACCAGCAGTACTTACACTGAAGCTTTCTTT.